Listed here are 17 T cell receptor beta chains from one sample, sequenced in a study of T cell responses to AZD1222 COVID-19 vaccine. Generated by immunoSEQ multiplex PCR, the TCRdb table keeps only in-frame clones and is missing some. The sample lists 84,000 or so clones, approximately 88% seen once, with 4% to 5.5% in the top ten. The sample in question was peripheral blood, obtained on day 0 of MenACWY control vaccination. The origin of the receptors is an adult in good health.

The chain recombines TRBV24-1 with TRBJ2-3; possibly TRBD1 for D (6 bases). This CDR3 has 17 residues. Per the germline V gene, CDR1 is KGHDR and CDR2 is SFDVKD. V lost 3 bases, J lost 2 bases, and 17 bases lay in between. The CDR3 region is CATSDPLAGANTDTQYF. The CDR3 nucleotides read TGTGCCACCAGTGATCCGCTGGCAGGGGCGAACACAGATACGCAGTATTTT.

The J gene is TRBJ1-5, the V gene TRBV3-1 (or the pseudogene TRBV3-2); D not certain. Germline CDR1 reads LGHDT; CDR2 reads YNNKEL (reference sequence). This CDR3 has 12 amino acids. The V and J ends lost 1 base and 5 bases respectively, with 3 bases between them. As DNA, the CDR3 is TGTGCCAGCAGCCAAGGGGATCAGCCCCAGCATTTT. Translation gives CASSQGDQPQHF.

This clone has just a few counts. The sample carries other DNA sequences with the same CDR3. The chain has TRBV14 and TRBJ1-1; no reliable D call. CDR3 length equals 12 residues. Germline CDR1 SGHDN, CDR2 FVKESK. V was cut by 2 bases and J by 3 bases, with 4 bases left in between. The CDR3 DNA follows: TGTGCCAGCAGCCAATCATACACTGAAGCTTTCTTT. It encodes CASSQSYTEAFF.

This clone showed up just a few times. CDR3 DNA: TGTGCCAGCATCCAATCAGGGTCAACTGAAGCTTTCTTT. Amino acids: CASIQSGSTEAFF. The J gene is TRBJ1-1, the V gene TRBV27; TRBD1 might be the D (5 bases). Per germline, CDR1 MNHEY and CDR2 SMNVEV (reference sequence). This CDR3 is 13 amino acids long. The V end was cut by 7 bases, the J end by 5 bases, with 14 bases between.

The gene calls are TRBV5-4 and TRBJ1-2; 7 bases match TRBD1. Germline values: CDR1 SGHNT, CDR2 YYREEE (reference sequence). The J segment lost 8 bases and the V segment lost 0 bases, leaving 10 bases of the junction unmatched. CDR3 length: 15 amino acids. CDR3 coding DNA: TGTGCCAGCAGCTTGGGGGGTTCCGGGACAGAGGGCTACACCTTC. It specifies CASSLGGSGTEGYTF.

V is TRBV15 and J is TRBJ2-5; perhaps TRBD1 as D (6 bases). V shed 8 bases and J shed 3 bases, with 13 bases lying between them. Germline V gives CDR1 LNHNV, CDR2 YYDKDF (reference sequence). The CDR3 length is 13 residues. The CDR3 nucleotides read TGTGCCACCCATAGGGGGACCGAAGAGACCCAGTACTTC. Amino acid sequence: CATHRGTEETQYF.

CDR3 nucleotides: TGTGCCAGCAGCTCGCGGGGCACCTATAATTCACCCCTCCACTTT. Its protein is CASSSRGTYNSPLHF. This rearrangement joins TRBV11-2 to TRBJ1-6; D is perhaps TRBD1 (5 bases). Germline CDR1 reads SGHAT; CDR2 reads FQNNGV. The CDR3 sequence is 15 residues long. With 4 bases removed from V and 2 bases from J, the gap between germline ends came to 9 bases.

This clone was seen a single time. The chain employs TRBV6-2 or TRBV6-3 and TRBJ2-5; 7 nucleotides line up with TRBD1. The CDR3 has 16 residues. Germline-derived CDR1 and CDR2 are MNHEY and SVGEGT. Germline trimming cut 4 bases from V and 5 bases from J; bases unmatched to any gene: 13. CDR3 in amino acids: CASSWGLSQGMETQYF. CDR3 nucleotides: TGTGCCAGCAGTTGGGGCTTGTCACAGGGGATGGAGACCCAGTACTTC.

This chain connects TRBV4-2 to TRBJ2-5; D assignment may be TRBD1 or TRBD2 (5 bases each). Trimming took 0 bases from V and 5 from J, leaving 13 bases between them. This CDR3 has 15 residues. Germline V gene data show CDR1 as LGHNA and CDR2 as YNFKEQ. The CDR3 sequence is CASSQDEGRGETQYF. In nucleotides, the CDR3 is TGTGCCAGCAGCCAAGACGAGGGGCGAGGGGAGACCCAGTACTTC.

The rearrangement joins TRBV7-9 to TRBJ1-6, with D possibly matching TRBD1 (6 bases). The CDR3 extends over 16 amino acids. Germline V gene data show CDR1 as SEHNR and CDR2 as FQNEAQ (reference sequence). The V and J ends lost 1 base and 10 bases respectively, with 17 bases between them. The CDR3 sequence: CASSLGDRRPGSPLHF. DNA for the CDR3: TGTGCCAGCAGCTTAGGAGACAGGAGACCGGGCTCACCCCTCCACTTT.

The V and J genes are TRBV6-5 and TRBJ1-6; tentative D call: TRBD1 (6 bases). V shed 6 bases and J shed 13 bases, with 16 bases lying between them. The germline V gene encodes CDR1 MNHEY and CDR2 SVGAGI. The CDR3 is made up of 13 amino acids. The CDR3 DNA reads TGTGCCAGCAGGGTGAACAGGGATCCCCCCCTCCACTTT. Its translation is CASRVNRDPPLHF.

This clone has a handful of counts. The chain links TRBV27 to TRBJ2-2, with a tentative D call TRBD1 (8 bases). The V end was cut by 2 bases, the J end by 6 bases, with 16 bases between. Looked up from germline, CDR1 is MNHEY and CDR2 is SMNVEV (reference sequence). The CDR3 spans 16 residues. CDR3 in amino acids: CASSLGTGGVSGELFF. The CDR3 DNA is TGTGCCAGCAGTTTAGGCACAGGGGGGGTCTCCGGGGAGCTGTTTTTT.

The V call is TRBV2, the J call TRBJ1-1; D gene unclear. Trimming stripped 8 bases from V and 1 base from J, with 14 bases between. From germline, CDR1 is SNHLY and CDR2 FYNNEI. CDR3 length equals 14 residues. CDR3 loop: CASGVQTTNTEAFF. The CDR3 coding sequence is TGTGCCAGCGGCGTGCAGACGACGAACACTGAAGCTTTCTTT.

J is TRBJ1-1 and V is TRBV18, with 9 bases lining up with TRBD1. Germline V CDR1 and CDR2: KGHSH, LQKENI. The CDR3 is 15 amino acids. Unmatched junction bases numbered 9, after V lost 5 bases and J lost 5 bases. The CDR3 nucleotides are TGTGCCAGCTCAGCGGGACAGGGTAGAAGTACTGAAGCTTTCTTT. Translating it yields CASSAGQGRSTEAFF. Filled out from reference TRBV18 and TRBJ1-1, the complete variable domain reads NAGVMQNPRHLVRRRGQEARLRCSPMKGHSHVYWYRQLPEEGLKFMVYLQKENIIDESGMPKERFSAEFPKEGPSILRIQQVVRGDSAAYFCASSAGQGRSTEAFFGQGTRLTVV.

J is TRBJ2-2 and V is TRBV5-6; D possibly corresponds to TRBD1 (6 bases). V lost 4 bases, J lost 5 bases, and 9 bases lay in between. Germline loops: CDR1 SGHDT, CDR2 YYEEEE. The CDR3 has 13 amino acids. In DNA form, the CDR3 reads TGTGCCAGCAGCCGACAGGATACCGGGGAGCTGTTTTTT. Its protein is CASSRQDTGELFF.

The chain joins TRBV7-9 to TRBJ1-1; 9 bases line up with TRBD1. Germline CDR1 is SEHNR and CDR2 is FQNEAQ (reference sequence). V trimming: 5 bases; J trimming: 4 bases; junction bases outside the gene matches: 2. CDR3 length: 13 amino acids. CDR3 loop: CASSTTGGTEAFF. DNA for the CDR3: TGTGCCAGCAGCACGACAGGGGGCACTGAAGCTTTCTTT.

V and J are TRBV6-1 and TRBJ1-1; no clear D gene. V lost 3 bases and J 5 bases, leaving 13 bases between the germline ends. The CDR3 length is 14 residues. Germline V CDR1 and CDR2: MNHNS, SASEGT. The CDR3 is CASSDLGTGTEAFF. The CDR3 DNA reads TGTGCCAGCAGTGATCTTGGAACGGGGACTGAAGCTTTCTTT.